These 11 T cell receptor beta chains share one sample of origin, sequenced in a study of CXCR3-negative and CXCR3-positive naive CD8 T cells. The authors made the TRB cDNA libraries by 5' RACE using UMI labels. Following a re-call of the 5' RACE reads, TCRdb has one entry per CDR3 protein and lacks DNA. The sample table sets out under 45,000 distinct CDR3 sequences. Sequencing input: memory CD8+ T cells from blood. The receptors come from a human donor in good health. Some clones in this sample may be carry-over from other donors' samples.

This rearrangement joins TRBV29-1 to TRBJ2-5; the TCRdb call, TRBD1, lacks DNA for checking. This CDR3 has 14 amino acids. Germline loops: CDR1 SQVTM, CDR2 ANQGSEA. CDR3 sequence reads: CSVVLRGIQETQYF.

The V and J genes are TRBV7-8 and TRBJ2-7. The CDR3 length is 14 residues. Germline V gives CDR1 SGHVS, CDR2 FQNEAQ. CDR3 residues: CASSLSRIAYEQYF.

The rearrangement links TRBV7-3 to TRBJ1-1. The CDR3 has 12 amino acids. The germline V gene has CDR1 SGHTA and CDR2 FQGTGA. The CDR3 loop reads CASSSNGQEAFF.

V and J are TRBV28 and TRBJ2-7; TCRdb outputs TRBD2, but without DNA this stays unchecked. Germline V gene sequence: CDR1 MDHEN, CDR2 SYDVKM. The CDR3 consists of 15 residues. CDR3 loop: CASSLSASPTYEQYF.

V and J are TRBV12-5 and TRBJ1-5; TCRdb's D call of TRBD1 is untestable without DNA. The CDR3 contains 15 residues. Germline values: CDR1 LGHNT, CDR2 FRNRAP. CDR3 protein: CASGPGQGFNQPQHF.

CDR3 amino acids: CASSPLGHRDEAFF. The chain uses TRBV7-9 and TRBJ1-1; TCRdb indicates TRBD1, and absent DNA this call remains unverified. CDR3 size: 14 residues. Germline values: CDR1 SEHNR, CDR2 FQNEAQ (reference sequence).

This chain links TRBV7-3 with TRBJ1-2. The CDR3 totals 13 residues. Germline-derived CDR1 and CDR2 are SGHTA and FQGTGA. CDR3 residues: CASSSSQGYGYTF. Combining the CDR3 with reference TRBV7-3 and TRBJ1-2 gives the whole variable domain GAGVSQTPSNKVTEKGKYVELRCDPISGHTALYWYRQSLGQGPEFLIYFQGTGAADDSGLPNDRFFAVRPEGSVSTLKIQRTERGDSAVYLCASSSSQGYGYTFGSGTRLTVV.

The CDR3 region is CASRHSRTKDYEQYF. The genes are TRBV12-2 and TRBJ2-7. TRBV12-2 is tagged as a pseudogene. This CDR3 comprises 15 residues.

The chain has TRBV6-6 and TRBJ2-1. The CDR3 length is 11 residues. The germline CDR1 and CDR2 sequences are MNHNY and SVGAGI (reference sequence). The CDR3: CASRQYNEQFF.

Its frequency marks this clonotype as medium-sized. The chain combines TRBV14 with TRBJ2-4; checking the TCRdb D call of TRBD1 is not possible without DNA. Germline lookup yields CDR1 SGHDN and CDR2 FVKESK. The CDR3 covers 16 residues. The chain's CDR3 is CASSQGTGRSKNIQYF.

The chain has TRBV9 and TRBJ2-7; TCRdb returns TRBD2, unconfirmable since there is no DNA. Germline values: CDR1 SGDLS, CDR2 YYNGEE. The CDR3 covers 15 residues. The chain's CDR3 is CASSVEASGGYEQYF. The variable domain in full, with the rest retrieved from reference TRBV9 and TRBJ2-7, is DSGVTQTPKHLITATGQRVTLRCSPRSGDLSVYWYQQSLDQGLQFLIQYYNGEERAKGNILERFSAQQFPDLHSELNLSSLELGDSALYFCASSVEASGGYEQYFGPGTRLTVT.